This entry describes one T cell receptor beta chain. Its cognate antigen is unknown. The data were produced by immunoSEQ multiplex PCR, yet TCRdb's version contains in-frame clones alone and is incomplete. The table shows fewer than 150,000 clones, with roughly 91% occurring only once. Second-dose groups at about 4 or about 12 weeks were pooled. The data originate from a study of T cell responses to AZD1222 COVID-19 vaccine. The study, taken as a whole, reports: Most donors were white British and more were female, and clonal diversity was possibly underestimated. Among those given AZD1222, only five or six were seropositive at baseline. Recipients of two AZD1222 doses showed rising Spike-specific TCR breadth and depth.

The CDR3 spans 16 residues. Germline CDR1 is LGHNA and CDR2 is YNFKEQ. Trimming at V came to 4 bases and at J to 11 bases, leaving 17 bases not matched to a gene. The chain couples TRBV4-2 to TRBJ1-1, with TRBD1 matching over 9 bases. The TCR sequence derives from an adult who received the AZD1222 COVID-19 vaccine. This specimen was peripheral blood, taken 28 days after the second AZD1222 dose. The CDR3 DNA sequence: TGTGCCAGCAGCCTCCCCCCGGGACAGGGCCTCAGTCGCGCTTTCTTT. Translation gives CASSLPPGQGLSRAFF.